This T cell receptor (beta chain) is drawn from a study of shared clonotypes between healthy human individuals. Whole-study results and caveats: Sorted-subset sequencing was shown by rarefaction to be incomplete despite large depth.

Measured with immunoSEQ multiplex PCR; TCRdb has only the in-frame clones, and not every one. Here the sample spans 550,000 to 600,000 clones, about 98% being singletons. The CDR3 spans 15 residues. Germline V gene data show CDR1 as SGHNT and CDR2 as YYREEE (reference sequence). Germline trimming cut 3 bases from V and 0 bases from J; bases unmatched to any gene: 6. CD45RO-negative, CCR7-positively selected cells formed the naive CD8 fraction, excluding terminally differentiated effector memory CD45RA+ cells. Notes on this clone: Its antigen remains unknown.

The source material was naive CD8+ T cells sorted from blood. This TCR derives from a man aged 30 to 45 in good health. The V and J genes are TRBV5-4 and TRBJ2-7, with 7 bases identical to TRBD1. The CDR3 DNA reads TGTGCCAGCAGCTGGGGGTCAGGGGGCTCCTACGAGCAGTACTTC. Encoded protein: CASSWGSGGSYEQYF.